These 5 T cell receptor beta chains were sequenced from one sample in a study of identical twins. TCRdb recomputed calls from the 5' RACE reads with MiXCR, one row per CDR3 protein. The table includes approximately 700,000 distinct CDR3 sequences, about 18% detected once. Separately, the same data were catalogued under a study of T cells expressing NK-cell markers.

Sequencing was done on a sample of PBMCs. Receptor source: a woman aged 18-29 years in good health.

The J gene is TRBJ2-7, the V gene TRBV7-9, with a tentative D call TRBD1 (6 bases). CDR1 is SEHNR, CDR2 FQNEAQ, per germline (reference sequence). This CDR3 has 13 residues. V gave up 5 bases and J gave up 0 bases, with 8 bases separating them. Written as DNA, the CDR3 is TGTGCCAGCAGCGACAGGAGCTCCTACGAGCAGTACTTC. Protein sequence: CASSDRSSYEQYF.

This clonotype came up many times. The chain employs TRBV6-5 and TRBJ1-1; TRBD1 might be the D (5 bases). Trimming took off 2 bases at V and 4 bases at J, with 14 bases between the two ends. The CDR3 is 15 residues long. CDR1 and CDR2 (germline): MNHEY, SVGAGI. The CDR3 reads CASSYNGERGTEAFF. The CDR3 coding sequence is TGTGCCAGCAGTTACAATGGGGAAAGGGGCACTGAAGCTTTCTTT.

This clonotype appeared a few times. The CDR3 here is CASSGAEIQETQYF. The CDR3 bases are TGTGCCAGCAGTGGGGCTGAGATCCAAGAGACCCAGTACTTC. The gene calls are TRBV6-1 and TRBJ2-5; no reliable D call. CDR1 is MNHNS, CDR2 SASEGT, per germline. The CDR3 runs 14 residues. V was pared by 4 bases and J by 1 base, with 10 bases between.

This clonotype was picked up many times. CDR3 sequence: CASSPGIGSNQPQHF. CDR3 DNA: TGTGCCAGCAGTCCCGGGATCGGGAGCAATCAGCCCCAGCATTTT. This rearrangement joins TRBV12-3 or TRBV12-4 to TRBJ1-5; D uncertain. The CDR3 is 15 residues long. V was clipped by 5 bases and J by 1 base, with 12 bases between them.

This rearrangement joins TRBV6-1 to TRBJ1-1, with a tentative D call TRBD1 (6 bases). V lost 6 bases and J lost 1, with 18 bases in between. The CDR3 extends over 16 amino acids. Germline V gives CDR1 MNHNS, CDR2 SASEGT. CDR3 nucleotides: TGTGCCAGCAGAATCACAGGGTTTATGAGGAACACTGAAGCTTTCTTT. This gives the protein CASRITGFMRNTEAFF.